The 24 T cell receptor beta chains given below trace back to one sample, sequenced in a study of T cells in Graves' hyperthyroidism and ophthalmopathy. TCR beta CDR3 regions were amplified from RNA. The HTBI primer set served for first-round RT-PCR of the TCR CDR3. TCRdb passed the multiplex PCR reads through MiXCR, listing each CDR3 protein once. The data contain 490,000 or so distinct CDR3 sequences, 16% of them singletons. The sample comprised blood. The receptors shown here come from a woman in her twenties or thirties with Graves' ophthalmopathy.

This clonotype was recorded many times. CDR3 protein: CASISTGFSYEQYF. The CDR3 nucleotides read TGTGCCAGCATCTCGACAGGATTCTCCTACGAGCAGTACTTC. The chain combines TRBV28 with TRBJ2-7; D perhaps matches TRBD1 (6 bases). Between the trimmed V and J ends, which lost 7 bases and 0 bases, there was a span of 13 bases. The CDR3 covers 14 residues. CDR1 MDHEN and CDR2 SYDVKM come from the germline V gene.

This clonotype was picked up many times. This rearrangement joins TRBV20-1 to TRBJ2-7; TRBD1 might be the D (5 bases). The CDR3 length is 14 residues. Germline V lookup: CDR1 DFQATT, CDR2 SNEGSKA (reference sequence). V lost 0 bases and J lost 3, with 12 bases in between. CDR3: CSARDHRGYYEQYF. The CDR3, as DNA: TGCAGTGCTAGAGATCATAGGGGATACTACGAGCAGTACTTC.

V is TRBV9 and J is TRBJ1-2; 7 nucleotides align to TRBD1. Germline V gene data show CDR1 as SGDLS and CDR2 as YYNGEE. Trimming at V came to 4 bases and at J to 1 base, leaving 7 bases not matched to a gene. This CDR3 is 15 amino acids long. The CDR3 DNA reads TGTGCCAGCAGCCCTAGAGGGGGCCTTAACTATGGCTACACCTTC. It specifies CASSPRGGLNYGYTF.

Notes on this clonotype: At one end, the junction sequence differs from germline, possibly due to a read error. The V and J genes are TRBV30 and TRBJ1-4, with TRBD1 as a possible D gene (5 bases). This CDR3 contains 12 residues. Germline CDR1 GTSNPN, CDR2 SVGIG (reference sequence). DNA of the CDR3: TGTGCCCGGAGTATGACAGCCGGAACTCTGTTTTTT. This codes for CARSMTAGTLFF.

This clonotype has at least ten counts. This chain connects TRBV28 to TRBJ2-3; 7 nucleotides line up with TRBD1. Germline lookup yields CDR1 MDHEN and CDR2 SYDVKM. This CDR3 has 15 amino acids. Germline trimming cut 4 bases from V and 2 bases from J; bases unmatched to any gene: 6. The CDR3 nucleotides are TGTGCCAGCAGTTCCACAGGGGACCCCACAGATACGCAGTATTTT. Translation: CASSSTGDPTDTQYF.

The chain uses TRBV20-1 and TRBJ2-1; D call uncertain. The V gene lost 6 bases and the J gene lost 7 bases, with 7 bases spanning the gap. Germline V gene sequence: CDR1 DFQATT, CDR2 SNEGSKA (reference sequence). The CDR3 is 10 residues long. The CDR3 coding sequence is TGCAGTGCCGAGAGGAATGAGCAGTTCTTC. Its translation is CSAERNEQFF.

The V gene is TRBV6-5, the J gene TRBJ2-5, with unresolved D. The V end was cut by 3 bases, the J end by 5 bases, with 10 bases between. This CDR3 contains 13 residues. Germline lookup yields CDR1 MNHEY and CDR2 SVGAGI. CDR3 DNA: TGTGCCAGCAGTTATGGCCTGGGGGAGACCCAGTACTTC. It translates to CASSYGLGETQYF.

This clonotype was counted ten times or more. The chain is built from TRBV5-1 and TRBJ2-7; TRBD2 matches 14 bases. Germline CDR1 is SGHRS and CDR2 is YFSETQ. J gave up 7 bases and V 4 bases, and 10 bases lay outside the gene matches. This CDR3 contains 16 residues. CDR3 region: CASSLGLAGEMREQYF. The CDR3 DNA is TGCGCCAGCAGCCTGGGACTAGCGGGAGAAATGAGAGAGCAGTACTTC.

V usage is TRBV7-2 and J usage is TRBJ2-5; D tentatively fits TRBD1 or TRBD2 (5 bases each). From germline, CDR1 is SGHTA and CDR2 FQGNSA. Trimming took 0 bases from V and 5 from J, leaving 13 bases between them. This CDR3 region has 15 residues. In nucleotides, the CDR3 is TGTGCCAGCAGCTTAGCGGCAGGGTGGGGGGAGACCCAGTACTTC. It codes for CASSLAAGWGETQYF.

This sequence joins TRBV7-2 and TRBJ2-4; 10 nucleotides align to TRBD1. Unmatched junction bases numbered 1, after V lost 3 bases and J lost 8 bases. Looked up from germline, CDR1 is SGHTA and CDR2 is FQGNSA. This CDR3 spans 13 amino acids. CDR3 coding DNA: TGTGCCAGCAGCTTCGGGACAGGGGACATTCAGTACTTC. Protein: CASSFGTGDIQYF.

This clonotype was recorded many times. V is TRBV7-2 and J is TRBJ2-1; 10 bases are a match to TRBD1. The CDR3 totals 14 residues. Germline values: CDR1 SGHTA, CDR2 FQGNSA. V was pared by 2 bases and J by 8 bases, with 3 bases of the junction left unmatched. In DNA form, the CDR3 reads TGTGCCAGCAGCTTATCCGGGACAGGGGATGAGCAGTTCTTC. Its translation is CASSLSGTGDEQFF.

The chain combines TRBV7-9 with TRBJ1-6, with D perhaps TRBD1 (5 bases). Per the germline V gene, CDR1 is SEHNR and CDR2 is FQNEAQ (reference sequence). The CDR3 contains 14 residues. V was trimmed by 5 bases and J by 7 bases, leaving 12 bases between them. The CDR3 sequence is CASSPQGANSPLHF. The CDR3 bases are TGTGCCAGCAGCCCCCAAGGGGCCAATTCACCCCTCCACTTT.

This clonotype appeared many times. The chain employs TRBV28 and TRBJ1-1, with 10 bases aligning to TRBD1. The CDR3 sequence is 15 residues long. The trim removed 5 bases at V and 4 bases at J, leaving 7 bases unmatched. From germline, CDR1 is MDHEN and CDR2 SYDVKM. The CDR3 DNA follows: TGTGCCAGCAGTCCTGGGGGACAGGGGCGCACTGAAGCTTTCTTT. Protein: CASSPGGQGRTEAFF. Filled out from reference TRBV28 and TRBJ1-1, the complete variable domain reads DVKVTQSSRYLVKRTGEKVFLECVQDMDHENMFWYRQDPGLGLRLIYFSYDVKMKEKGDIPEGYSVSREKKERFSLILESASTNQTSMYLCASSPGGQGRTEAFFGQGTRLTVV.

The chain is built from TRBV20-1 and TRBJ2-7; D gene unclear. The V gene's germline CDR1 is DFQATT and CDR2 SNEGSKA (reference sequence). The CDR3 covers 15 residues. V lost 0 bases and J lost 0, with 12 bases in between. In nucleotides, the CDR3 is TGCAGTGCTAGAGAGACTGAAGACCCCTCCTACGAGCAGTACTTC. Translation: CSARETEDPSYEQYF.

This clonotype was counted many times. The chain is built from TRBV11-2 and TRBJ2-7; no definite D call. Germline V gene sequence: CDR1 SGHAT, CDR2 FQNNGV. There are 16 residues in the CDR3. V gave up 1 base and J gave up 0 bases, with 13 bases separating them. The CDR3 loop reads CASSLGKRKSSYEQYF. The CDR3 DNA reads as TGTGCCAGCAGCTTAGGGAAGCGTAAGAGCTCCTACGAGCAGTACTTC.

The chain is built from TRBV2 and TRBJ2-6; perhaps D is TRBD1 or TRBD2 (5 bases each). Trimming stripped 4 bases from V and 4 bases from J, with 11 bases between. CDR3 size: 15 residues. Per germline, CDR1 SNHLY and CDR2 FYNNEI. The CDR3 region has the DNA TGTGCCAGCAGTGTGGGGGTGGTGGGGGCCAACGTCCTGACTTTC. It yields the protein CASSVGVVGANVLTF.

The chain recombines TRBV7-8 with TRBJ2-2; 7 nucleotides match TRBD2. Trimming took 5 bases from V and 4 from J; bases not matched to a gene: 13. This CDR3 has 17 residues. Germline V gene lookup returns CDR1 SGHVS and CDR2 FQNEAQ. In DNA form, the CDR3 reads TGTGCCAGCAGCCCCCTTTGGCGGGAGATTTTCACCGGGGAGCTGTTTTTT. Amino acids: CASSPLWREIFTGELFF. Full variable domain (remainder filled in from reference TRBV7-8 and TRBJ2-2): GAGVSQSPRYKVAKRGQDVALRCDPISGHVSLFWYQQALGQGPEFLTYFQNEAQLDKSGLPSDRFFAERPEGSVSTLKIQRTQQEDSAVYLCASSPLWREIFTGELFFGEGSRLTVL.

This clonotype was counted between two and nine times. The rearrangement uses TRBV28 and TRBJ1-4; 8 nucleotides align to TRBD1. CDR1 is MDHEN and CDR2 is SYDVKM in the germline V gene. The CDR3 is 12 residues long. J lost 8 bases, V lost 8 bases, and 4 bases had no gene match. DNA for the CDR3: TGTGCCAGCGGACAGGGTCGGGAAAAACTGTTTTTT. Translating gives CASGQGREKLFF.

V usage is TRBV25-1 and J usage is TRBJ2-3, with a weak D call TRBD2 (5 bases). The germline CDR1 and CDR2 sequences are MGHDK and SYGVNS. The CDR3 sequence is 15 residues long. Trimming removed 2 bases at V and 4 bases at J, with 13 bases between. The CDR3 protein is CASSEIGEISDTQYF. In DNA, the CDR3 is TGTGCCAGCAGTGAAATTGGGGAGATTTCAGATACGCAGTATTTT.

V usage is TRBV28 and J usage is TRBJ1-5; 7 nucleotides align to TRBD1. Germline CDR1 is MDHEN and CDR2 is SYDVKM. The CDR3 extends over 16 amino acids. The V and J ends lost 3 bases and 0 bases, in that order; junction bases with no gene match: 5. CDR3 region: CASSFGTAYSNQPQHF. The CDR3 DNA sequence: TGTGCCAGCAGTTTCGGGACAGCTTATAGCAATCAGCCCCAGCATTTT.

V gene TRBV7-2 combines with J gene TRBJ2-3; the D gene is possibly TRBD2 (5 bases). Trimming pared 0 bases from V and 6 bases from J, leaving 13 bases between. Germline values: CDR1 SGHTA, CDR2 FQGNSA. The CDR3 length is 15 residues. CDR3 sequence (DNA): TGTGCCAGCAGCTTAGCGGGCGAGCGAGGGGATACGCAGTATTTT. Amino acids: CASSLAGERGDTQYF.

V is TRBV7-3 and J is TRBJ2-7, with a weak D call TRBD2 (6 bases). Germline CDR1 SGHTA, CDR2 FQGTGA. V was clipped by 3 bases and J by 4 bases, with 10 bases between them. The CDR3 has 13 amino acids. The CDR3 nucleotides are TGTGCCAGCAGCTTCGCGGGAACGTACGAGCAGTACTTC. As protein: CASSFAGTYEQYF.

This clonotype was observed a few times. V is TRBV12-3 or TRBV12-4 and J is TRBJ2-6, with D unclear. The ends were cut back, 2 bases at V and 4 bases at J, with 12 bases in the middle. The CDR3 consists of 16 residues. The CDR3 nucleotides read TGTGCCAGCAGTTTAAGGTGGGCTTCGGGGGCCAACGTCCTGACTTTC. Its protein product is CASSLRWASGANVLTF.

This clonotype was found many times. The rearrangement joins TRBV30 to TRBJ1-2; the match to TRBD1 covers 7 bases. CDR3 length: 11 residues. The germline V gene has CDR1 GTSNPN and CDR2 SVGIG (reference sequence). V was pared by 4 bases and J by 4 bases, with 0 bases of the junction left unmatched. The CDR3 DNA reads TGTGCCTGGAACAGGGGCTATGGCTACACCTTC. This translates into CAWNRGYGYTF.